This entry lists 14 T cell receptor beta chains sequenced from one sample in a study of T cell responses to AZD1222 COVID-19 vaccine. TCRdb keeps only in-frame clones here, not all; method: immunoSEQ multiplex PCR. The table has around 170,000 clones, 90% seen once. The specimen comprised peripheral blood, sampled on day 0 of AZD1222 vaccination. These receptors originate from an adult in good health.

The chain links TRBV4-2 to TRBJ2-3; TRBD2 matches at 10 bases. Germline trimming cut 0 bases from V and 1 base from J; bases unmatched to any gene: 7. Per germline, CDR1 LGHNA and CDR2 YNFKEQ. The CDR3 sequence is 18 residues long. The CDR3 region is CASSQEWSTSGGTDTQYF. CDR3 in DNA: TGTGCCAGCAGCCAAGAATGGTCTACTAGCGGGGGCACAGATACGCAGTATTTT.

The chain joins TRBV5-6 to TRBJ2-5; D is perhaps TRBD2 (5 bases). Per germline, CDR1 SGHDT and CDR2 YYEEEE. The CDR3 loop spans 14 amino acids. Trimming pared 2 bases from V and 5 bases from J, leaving 13 bases between. CDR3 bases: TGTGCCAGCAGCTTAGGACTCCCGCGGGAGACCCAGTACTTC. Translating it yields CASSLGLPRETQYF.

CDR3 sequence: CASSVRTSTGELFF. The DNA for the CDR3 is TGTGCCAGCAGCGTAAGGACGTCCACCGGGGAGCTGTTTTTT. The chain uses TRBV9 and TRBJ2-2; D is unresolved. Trimming took off 1 base at V and 4 bases at J, with 8 bases between the two ends. The germline gives CDR1 SGDLS, CDR2 YYNGEE. The CDR3 runs 14 residues.

The chain couples TRBV7-9 to TRBJ1-1; 7 bases match TRBD1. The CDR3 spans 14 residues. The junction had 7 bases not matched to a gene; V was cut back by 7 bases and J by 2 bases. The germline V gene encodes CDR1 SEHNR and CDR2 FQNEAQ (reference sequence). CDR3 region: CASTWTGSNTEAFF. DNA for the CDR3: TGTGCCAGCACCTGGACAGGATCTAACACTGAAGCTTTCTTT.

The chain employs TRBV24-1 and TRBJ2-5, with D possibly TRBD1 on 7 matching bases. The CDR3 has 14 amino acids. Trimming left V 4 bases short and J 7 bases short, with 15 bases between. Germline V gene data show CDR1 as KGHDR and CDR2 as SFDVKD. CDR3 DNA sequence: TGTGCCACCAGTGACCTGAACAGGGGACTGACCCAGTACTTC. Amino acid sequence: CATSDLNRGLTQYF.

This chain connects TRBV11-3 to TRBJ2-1; a possible D gene is TRBD2 (7 bases). The CDR3 sequence is 17 residues long. V was shortened by 1 base and J by 1 base, with 14 bases between the two germline ends. CDR1 is SGHNT, CDR2 YENEEA, per germline. The chain's CDR3 is CASSLGEGGRSYNEQFF. In DNA form, the CDR3 reads TGTGCCAGCAGCTTAGGTGAGGGGGGGCGATCCTACAATGAGCAGTTCTTC.

The chain has TRBV7-8 and TRBJ2-7, with 9 bases lining up with TRBD1. V lost 5 bases to trimming and J lost 7 bases; unmatched junction nucleotides: 9. Germline V gene data show CDR1 as SGHVS and CDR2 as FQNEAQ. This CDR3 has 14 amino acids. The CDR3 sequence: CASSRDRDSGEQYF. The CDR3, as DNA: TGTGCCAGCAGCCGGGACAGGGACTCGGGGGAGCAGTACTTC.

The chain employs TRBV28 and TRBJ2-1, with 7 bases identical to TRBD1. Losses at the gene ends were 6 bases for V and 5 bases for J; bases not matched to a gene: 10. The CDR3 contains 15 residues. Per germline, CDR1 MDHEN and CDR2 SYDVKM. In DNA, the CDR3 is TGTGCCAGCAGGACCCCCGGGACAGAGAACAATGAGCAGTTCTTC. It translates to CASRTPGTENNEQFF. Full variable domain (outside the CDR3, taken from reference TRBV28 and TRBJ2-1): DVKVTQSSRYLVKRTGEKVFLECVQDMDHENMFWYRQDPGLGLRLIYFSYDVKMKEKGDIPEGYSVSREKKERFSLILESASTNQTSMYLCASRTPGTENNEQFFGPGTRLTVL.

V gene TRBV7-8 combines with J gene TRBJ1-4, with TRBD1 matching 8 bases. CDR1 is SGHVS, CDR2 FQNEAQ, per germline. V was clipped by 5 bases and J by 6 bases; unmatched bases: 8. The CDR3 sequence is 15 residues long. Here the CDR3 DNA reads TGTGCCAGCAGCCAGACGCAGACAGGGGATGAAAAACTGTTTTTT. Its translation: CASSQTQTGDEKLFF.

The V call is TRBV3-1 (or the pseudogene TRBV3-2), the J call TRBJ2-7; 9 positions match TRBD1. This CDR3 spans 14 amino acids. The V segment lost 2 bases and the J segment 6 bases; nucleotides outside the gene matches: 5. Germline V gene data show CDR1 as LGHDT and CDR2 as YNNKEL (reference sequence). CDR3 in amino acids: CASSQFTGGAEQYF. The CDR3 DNA reads TGTGCCAGCAGCCAATTTACAGGGGGCGCCGAGCAGTACTTC.

The rearrangement joins TRBV5-1 to TRBJ1-4; TRBD1 matches 9 bases. This CDR3 has 16 amino acids. Germline CDR1 SGHRS, CDR2 YFSETQ. J was trimmed by 8 bases and V by 2 bases; bases with no gene match: 10. The CDR3 here is CASSFRGDRAGEKLFF. CDR3 nucleotide sequence: TGCGCCAGCAGCTTCCGCGGGGACAGGGCGGGGGAAAAACTGTTTTTT.

The rearrangement joins TRBV11-2 to TRBJ2-7; 9 bases are a match to TRBD1. This CDR3 region has 16 residues. Germline values: CDR1 SGHAT, CDR2 FQNNGV. The trim removed 1 base at V and 1 base at J, leaving 5 bases unmatched. As DNA, the CDR3 is TGTGCCAGCAGCTTAGTTGGGACAGGGACATCCTACGAGCAGTACTTC. Translation: CASSLVGTGTSYEQYF.

The V gene is TRBV9, the J gene TRBJ1-1, with no clear D. In germline, CDR1 is SGDLS, CDR2 YYNGEE. Deletions cut 4 bases from V and 0 bases from J, with 7 bases between. The CDR3 runs to 13 residues. CDR3 amino acids: CASSPDMNTEAFF. CDR3 nucleotide sequence: TGTGCCAGCAGCCCAGACATGAACACTGAAGCTTTCTTT.

As for this clone: The same CDR3 arises from other DNA sequences in this sample as well. V and J are TRBV19 and TRBJ1-5; 10 nucleotides align to TRBD1. CDR1 and CDR2 from the germline V gene are LNHDA and SQIVND (reference sequence). V shed 6 bases and J 2 bases; nucleotides not matched to a gene: 1. This CDR3 region has 14 residues. The CDR3 DNA is TGTGCCAGTAGCGGACAGGGGGGCAATCAGCCCCAGCATTTT. It encodes CASSGQGGNQPQHF.